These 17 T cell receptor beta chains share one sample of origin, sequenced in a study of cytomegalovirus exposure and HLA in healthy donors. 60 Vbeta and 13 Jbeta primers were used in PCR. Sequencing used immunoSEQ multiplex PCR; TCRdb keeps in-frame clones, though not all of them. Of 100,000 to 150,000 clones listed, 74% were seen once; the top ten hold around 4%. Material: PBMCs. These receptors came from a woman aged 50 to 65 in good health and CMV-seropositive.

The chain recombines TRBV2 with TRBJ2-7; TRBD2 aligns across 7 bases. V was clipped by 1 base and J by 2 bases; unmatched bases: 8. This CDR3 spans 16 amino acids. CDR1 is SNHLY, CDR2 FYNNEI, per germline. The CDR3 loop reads CASSEGVRGEPYEQYF. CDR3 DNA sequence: TGTGCCAGCAGTGAAGGGGTCCGGGGGGAGCCCTACGAGCAGTACTTC.

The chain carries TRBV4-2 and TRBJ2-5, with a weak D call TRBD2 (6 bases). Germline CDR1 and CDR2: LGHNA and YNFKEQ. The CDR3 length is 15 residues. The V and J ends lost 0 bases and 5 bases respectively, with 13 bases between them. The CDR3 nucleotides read TGTGCCAGCAGCCAAGATCGGTCGGCGGGGGAGACCCAGTACTTC. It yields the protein CASSQDRSAGETQYF.

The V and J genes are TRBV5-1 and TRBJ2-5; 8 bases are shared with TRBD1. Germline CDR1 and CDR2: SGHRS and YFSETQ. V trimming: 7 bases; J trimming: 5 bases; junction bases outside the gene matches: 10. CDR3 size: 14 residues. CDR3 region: CASGQGNNLETQYF. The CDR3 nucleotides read TGCGCCAGCGGACAGGGCAACAATCTGGAGACCCAGTACTTC.

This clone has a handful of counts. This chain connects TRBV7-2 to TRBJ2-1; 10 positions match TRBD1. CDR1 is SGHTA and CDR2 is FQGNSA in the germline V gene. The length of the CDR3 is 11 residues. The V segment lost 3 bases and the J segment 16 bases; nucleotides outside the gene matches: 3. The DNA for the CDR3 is TGTGCCAGCAGCTTGGGGACAGGGGAATTCTTC. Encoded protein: CASSLGTGEFF. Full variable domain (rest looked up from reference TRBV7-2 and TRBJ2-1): GAGVSQSPSNKVTEKGKDVELRCDPISGHTALYWYRQSLGQGLEFLIYFQGNSAPDKSGLPSDRFSAERTGGSVSTLTIQRTQQEDSAVYLCASSLGTGEFFGPGTRLTVL.

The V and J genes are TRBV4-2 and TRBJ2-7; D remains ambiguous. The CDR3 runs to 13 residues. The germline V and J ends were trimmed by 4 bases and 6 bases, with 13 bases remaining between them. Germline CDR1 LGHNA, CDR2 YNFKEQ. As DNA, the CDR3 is TGTGCCAGCAGCCCGTCCCTAGTCAGCGAGCAGTACTTC. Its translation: CASSPSLVSEQYF.

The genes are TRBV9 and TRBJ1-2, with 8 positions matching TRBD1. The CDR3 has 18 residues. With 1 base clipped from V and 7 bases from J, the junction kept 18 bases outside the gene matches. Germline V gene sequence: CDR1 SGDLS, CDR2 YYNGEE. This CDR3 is CASSVRLSDRDPRGGYTF. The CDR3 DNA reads TGTGCCAGCAGCGTAAGACTCTCGGACAGGGACCCACGCGGTGGCTACACCTTC.

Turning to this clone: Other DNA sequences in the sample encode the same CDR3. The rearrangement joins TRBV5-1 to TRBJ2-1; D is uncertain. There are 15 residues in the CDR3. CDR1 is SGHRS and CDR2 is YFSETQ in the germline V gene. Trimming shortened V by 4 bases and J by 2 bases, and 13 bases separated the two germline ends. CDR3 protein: CASSLAQLTYNEQFF. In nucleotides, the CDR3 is TGCGCCAGCAGCCTGGCACAGCTTACCTACAATGAGCAGTTCTTC.

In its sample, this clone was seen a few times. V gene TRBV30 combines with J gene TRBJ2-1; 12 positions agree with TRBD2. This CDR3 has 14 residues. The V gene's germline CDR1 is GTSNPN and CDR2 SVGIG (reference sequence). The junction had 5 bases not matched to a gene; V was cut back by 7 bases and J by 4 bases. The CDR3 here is CASSSGGAYNEQFF. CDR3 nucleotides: TGTGCCTCCTCTAGCGGGGGGGCGTACAATGAGCAGTTCTTC.

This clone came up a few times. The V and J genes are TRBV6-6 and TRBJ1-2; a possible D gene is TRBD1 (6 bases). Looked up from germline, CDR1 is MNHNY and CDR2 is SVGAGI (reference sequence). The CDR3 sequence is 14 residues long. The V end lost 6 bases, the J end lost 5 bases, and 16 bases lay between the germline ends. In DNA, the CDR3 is TGTGCCAGCAGCTCTCCAGGGGAGGGTTATGGCTACACCTTC. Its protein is CASSSPGEGYGYTF.

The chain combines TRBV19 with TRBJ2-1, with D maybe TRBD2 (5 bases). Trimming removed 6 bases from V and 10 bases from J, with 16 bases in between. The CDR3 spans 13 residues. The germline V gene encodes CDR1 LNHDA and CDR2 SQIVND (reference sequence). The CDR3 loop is CASSGSIRGEQFF. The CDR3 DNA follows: TGTGCCAGTAGCGGGTCCATTCGAGGGGAGCAGTTCTTC.

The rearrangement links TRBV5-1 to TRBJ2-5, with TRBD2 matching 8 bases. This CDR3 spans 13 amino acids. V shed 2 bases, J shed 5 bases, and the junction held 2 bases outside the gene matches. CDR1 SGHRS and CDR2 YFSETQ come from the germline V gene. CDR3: CASSFPSGETQYF. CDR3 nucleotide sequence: TGCGCCAGCAGCTTCCCTAGCGGGGAGACCCAGTACTTC.

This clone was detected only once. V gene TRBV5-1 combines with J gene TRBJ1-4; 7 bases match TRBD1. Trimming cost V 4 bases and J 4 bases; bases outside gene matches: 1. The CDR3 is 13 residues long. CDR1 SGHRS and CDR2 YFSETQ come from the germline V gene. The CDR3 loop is CASSRDSNEKLFF. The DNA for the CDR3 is TGCGCCAGCAGCAGGGACAGTAATGAAAAACTGTTTTTT.

CDR3 sequence reads: CASRVSQNQPQHF. The CDR3 DNA sequence: TGTGCCAGCCGGGTTAGTCAGAATCAGCCCCAGCATTTT. The V call is TRBV6-5, the J call TRBJ1-5; no firm D call. With 8 bases removed from V and 4 bases from J, the gap between germline ends came to 12 bases. Germline V gene sequence: CDR1 MNHEY, CDR2 SVGAGI. The length of the CDR3 is 13 residues.

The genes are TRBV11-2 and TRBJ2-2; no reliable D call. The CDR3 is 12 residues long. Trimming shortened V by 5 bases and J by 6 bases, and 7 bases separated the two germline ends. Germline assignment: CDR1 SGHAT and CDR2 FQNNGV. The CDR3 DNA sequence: TGTGCCAGCAGCGGCACCTCCGGGGAGCTGTTTTTT. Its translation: CASSGTSGELFF.

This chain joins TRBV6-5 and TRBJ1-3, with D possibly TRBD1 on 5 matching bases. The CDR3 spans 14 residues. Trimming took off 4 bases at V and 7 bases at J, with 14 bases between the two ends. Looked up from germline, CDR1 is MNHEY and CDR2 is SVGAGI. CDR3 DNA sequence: TGTGCCAGCAGTTTGGCAGGGCTTAGTAACACCATATATTTT. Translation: CASSLAGLSNTIYF.

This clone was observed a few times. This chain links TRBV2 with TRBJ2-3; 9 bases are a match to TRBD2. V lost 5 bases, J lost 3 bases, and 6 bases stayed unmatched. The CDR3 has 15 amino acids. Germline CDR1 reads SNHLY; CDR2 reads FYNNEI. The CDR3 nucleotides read TGTGCCAGCAGTTCCAATAGCGGGAGTACAGATACGCAGTATTTT. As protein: CASSSNSGSTDTQYF.

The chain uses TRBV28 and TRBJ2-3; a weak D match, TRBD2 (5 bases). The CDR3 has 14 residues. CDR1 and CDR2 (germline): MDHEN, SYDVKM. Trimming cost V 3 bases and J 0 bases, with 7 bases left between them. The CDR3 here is CASSFQRSTDTQYF. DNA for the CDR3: TGTGCCAGCAGTTTCCAGCGGAGCACAGATACGCAGTATTTT. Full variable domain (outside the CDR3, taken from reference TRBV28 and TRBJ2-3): DVKVTQSSRYLVKRTGEKVFLECVQDMDHENMFWYRQDPGLGLRLIYFSYDVKMKEKGDIPEGYSVSREKKERFSLILESASTNQTSMYLCASSFQRSTDTQYFGPGTRLTVL.